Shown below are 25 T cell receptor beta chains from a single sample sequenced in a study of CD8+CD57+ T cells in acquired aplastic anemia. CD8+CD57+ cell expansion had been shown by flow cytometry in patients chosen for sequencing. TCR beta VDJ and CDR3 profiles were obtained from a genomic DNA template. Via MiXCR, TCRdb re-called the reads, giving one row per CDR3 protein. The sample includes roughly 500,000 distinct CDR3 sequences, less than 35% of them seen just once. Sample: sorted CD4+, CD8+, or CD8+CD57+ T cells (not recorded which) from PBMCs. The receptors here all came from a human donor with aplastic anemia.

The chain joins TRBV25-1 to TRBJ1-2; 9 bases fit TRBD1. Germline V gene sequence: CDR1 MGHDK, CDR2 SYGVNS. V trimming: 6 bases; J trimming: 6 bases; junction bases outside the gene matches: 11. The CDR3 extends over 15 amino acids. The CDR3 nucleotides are TGTGCCAGCAGGCCCCCCGACCGGGACAGGGATGGCTACACCTTC. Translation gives CASRPPDRDRDGYTF.

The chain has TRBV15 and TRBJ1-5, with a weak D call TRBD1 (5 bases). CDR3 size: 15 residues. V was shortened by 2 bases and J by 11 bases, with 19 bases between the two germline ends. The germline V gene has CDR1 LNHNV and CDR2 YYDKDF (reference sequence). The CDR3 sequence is CATSRSQGVGQSQHF. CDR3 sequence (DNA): TGTGCCACCAGCAGATCCCAGGGTGTAGGGCAGTCCCAGCATTTT.

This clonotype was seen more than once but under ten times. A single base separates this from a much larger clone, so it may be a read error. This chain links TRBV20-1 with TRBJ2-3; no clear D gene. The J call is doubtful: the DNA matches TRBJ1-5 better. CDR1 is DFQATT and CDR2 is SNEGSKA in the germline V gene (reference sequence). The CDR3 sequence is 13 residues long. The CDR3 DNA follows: TGCAGTGCTAGTCGTAGCGGGAGGGATACGCAGCATTTT. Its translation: CSASRSGRDTQHF.

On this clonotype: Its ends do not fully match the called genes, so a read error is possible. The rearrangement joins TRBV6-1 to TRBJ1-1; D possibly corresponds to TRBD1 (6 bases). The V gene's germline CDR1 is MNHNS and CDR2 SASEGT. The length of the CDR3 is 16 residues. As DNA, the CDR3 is TGTGCCAGCAGTGAAATTATGGGGGCCGGGAACACTGAAGCTCTCTTT. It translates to CASSEIMGAGNTEALF.

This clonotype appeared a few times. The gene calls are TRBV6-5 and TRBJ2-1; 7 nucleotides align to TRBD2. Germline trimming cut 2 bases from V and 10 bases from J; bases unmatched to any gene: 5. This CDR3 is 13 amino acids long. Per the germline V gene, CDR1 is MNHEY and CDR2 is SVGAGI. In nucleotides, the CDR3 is TGTGCCAGCAGTTACGGGCTAGCGGTCGAGCAGTTCTTC. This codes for CASSYGLAVEQFF.

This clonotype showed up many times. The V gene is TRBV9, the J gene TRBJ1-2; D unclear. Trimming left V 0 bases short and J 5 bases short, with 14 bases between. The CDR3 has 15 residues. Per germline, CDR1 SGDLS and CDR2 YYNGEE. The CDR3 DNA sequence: TGTGCCAGCAGCGTAGATTCTGGGTCAGCTTATGGCTACACCTTC. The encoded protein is CASSVDSGSAYGYTF.

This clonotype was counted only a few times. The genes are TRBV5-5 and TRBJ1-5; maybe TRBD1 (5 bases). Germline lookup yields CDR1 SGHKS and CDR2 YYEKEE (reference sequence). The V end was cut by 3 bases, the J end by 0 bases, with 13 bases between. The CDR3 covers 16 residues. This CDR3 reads CASSWTPSTSNQPQHF. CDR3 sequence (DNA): TGTGCCAGCAGCTGGACACCCTCCACTAGCAATCAGCCCCAGCATTTT.

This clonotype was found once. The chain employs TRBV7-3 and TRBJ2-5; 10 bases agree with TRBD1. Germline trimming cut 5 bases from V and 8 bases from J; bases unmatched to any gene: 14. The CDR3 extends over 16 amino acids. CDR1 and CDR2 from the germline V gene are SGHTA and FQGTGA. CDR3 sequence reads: CASSPVGTGAEGTQYF. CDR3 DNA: TGTGCCAGCAGCCCAGTGGGGACAGGGGCAGAGGGAACCCAGTACTTC. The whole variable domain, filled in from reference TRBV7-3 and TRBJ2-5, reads GAGVSQTPSNKVTEKGKYVELRCDPISGHTALYWYRQSLGQGPEFLIYFQGTGAADDSGLPNDRFFAVRPEGSVSTLKIQRTERGDSAVYLCASSPVGTGAEGTQYFGPGTRLLVL.

The CDR3 sequence: CASSAVTSGGFSAYEQYF. The CDR3 DNA sequence: TGTGCCAGCTCAGCCGTGACTAGCGGGGGTTTCTCAGCCTACGAGCAGTACTTC. J is TRBJ2-7 and V is TRBV9; 12 nucleotides align to TRBD2. With 7 bases clipped from V and 2 bases from J, the junction kept 16 bases outside the gene matches. Germline V lookup: CDR1 SGDLS, CDR2 YYNGEE. The length of the CDR3 is 18 residues.

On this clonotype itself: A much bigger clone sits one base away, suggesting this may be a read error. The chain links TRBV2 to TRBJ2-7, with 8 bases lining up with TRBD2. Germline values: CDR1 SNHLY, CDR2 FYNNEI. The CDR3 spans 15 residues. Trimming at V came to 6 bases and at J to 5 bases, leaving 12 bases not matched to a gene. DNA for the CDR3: TGTGCCAGCAGCCGTCTCGGGGGGGCGGCAGACGAGCAGTACTTC. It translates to CASSRLGGAADEQYF.

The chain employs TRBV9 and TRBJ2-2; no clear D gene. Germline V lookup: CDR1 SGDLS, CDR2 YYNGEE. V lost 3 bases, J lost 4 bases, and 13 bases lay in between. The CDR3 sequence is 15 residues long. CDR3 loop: CASSETMTATGELFF. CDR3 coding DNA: TGTGCCAGCAGCGAGACCATGACTGCCACCGGGGAGCTGTTTTTT.

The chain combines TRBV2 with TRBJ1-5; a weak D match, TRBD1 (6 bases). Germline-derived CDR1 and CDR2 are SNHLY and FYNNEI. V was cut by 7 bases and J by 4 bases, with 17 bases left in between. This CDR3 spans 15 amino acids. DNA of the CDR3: TGTGCCAGCACGCCGATGGCGGGGGCAAATCAGCCCCAGCATTTT. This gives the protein CASTPMAGANQPQHF.

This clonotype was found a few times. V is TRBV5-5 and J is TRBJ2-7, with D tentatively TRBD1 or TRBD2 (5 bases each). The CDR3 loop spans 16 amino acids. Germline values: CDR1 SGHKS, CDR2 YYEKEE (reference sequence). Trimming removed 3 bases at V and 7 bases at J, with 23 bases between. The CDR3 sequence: CASSYQMRGTWGEQYF. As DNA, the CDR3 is TGTGCCAGCAGCTATCAGATGCGCGGAACCTGGGGGGAGCAGTACTTC.

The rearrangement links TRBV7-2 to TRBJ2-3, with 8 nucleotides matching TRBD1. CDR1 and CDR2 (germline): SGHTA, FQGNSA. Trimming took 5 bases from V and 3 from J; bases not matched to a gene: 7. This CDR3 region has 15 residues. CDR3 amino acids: CASSPDRGLTDTQYF. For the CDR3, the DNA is TGTGCCAGCAGCCCCGACAGGGGACTTACAGATACGCAGTATTTT.

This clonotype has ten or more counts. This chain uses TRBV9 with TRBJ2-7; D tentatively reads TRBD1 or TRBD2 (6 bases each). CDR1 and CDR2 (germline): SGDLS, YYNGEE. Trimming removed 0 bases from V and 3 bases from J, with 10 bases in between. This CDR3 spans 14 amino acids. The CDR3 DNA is TGTGCCAGCAGCGTAGAGGGGGGTGACTACGAGCAGTACTTC. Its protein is CASSVEGGDYEQYF.

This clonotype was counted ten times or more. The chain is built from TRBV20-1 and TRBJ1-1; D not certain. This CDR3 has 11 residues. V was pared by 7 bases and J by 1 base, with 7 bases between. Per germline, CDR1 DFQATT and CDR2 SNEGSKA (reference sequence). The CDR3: CSGSENTEAFF. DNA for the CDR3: TGCAGTGGGTCGGAGAACACTGAAGCTTTCTTT.

CDR3 in amino acids: CAISATSGTYEQYF. The CDR3 nucleotides read TGTGCCATCAGTGCTACTAGCGGAACCTACGAGCAGTACTTC. The J gene is TRBJ2-7, the V gene TRBV10-3; 8 bases fit TRBD2. The trim removed 4 bases at V and 2 bases at J, leaving 4 bases unmatched. The V gene's germline CDR1 is ENHRY and CDR2 SYGVKD. The CDR3 sequence is 14 residues long.

In nucleotides, the CDR3 is TGTGCCAGTTATACAGGGGGGGCCTGGTTCTTC. Protein sequence: CASYTGGAWFF. The genes are TRBV10-3 and TRBJ2-1; D may be TRBD1 (8 bases). Germline V gene lookup returns CDR1 ENHRY and CDR2 SYGVKD. V was cut by 10 bases and J by 15 bases, with 19 bases left in between. This CDR3 region has 11 residues.

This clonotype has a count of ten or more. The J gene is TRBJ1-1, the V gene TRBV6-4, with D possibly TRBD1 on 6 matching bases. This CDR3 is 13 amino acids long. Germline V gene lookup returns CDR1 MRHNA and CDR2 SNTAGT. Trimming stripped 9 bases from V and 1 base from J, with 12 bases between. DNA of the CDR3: TGTGCCAGTACACACAGGGAGAACACTGAAGCTTTCTTT. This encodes CASTHRENTEAFF.

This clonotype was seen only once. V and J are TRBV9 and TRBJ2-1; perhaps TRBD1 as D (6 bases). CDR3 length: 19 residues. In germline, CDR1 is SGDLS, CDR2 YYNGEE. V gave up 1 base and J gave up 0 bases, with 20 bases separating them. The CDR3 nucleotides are TGTGCCAGCAGCGTACGGGCAGGGGCGAACCGAGGCTCCTACAATGAGCAGTTCTTC. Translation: CASSVRAGANRGSYNEQFF.

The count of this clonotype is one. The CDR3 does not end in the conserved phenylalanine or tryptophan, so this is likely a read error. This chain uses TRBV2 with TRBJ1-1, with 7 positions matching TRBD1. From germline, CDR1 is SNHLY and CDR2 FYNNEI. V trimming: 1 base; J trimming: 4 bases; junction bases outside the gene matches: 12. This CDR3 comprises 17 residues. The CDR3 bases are TGTGCCAGCAGTGAAGAGCCAGGACAGGATTCTTCCACTGAAGCTTTCCTT. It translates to CASSEEPGQDSSTEAFL.

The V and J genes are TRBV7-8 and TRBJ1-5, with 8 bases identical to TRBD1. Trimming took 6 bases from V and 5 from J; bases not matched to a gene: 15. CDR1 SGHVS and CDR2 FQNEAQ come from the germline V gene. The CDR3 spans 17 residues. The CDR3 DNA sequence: TGTGCCAGCAGTGCCCTCCCCGGACAGGGAAATTATCAGCCCCAGCATTTT. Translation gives CASSALPGQGNYQPQHF.

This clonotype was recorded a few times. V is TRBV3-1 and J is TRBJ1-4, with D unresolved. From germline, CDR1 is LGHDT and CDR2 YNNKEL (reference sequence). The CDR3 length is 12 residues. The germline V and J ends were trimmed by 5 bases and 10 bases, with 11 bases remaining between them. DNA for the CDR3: TGTGCCAGCAGCGACTCCAGAGGAAAACTGTTTTTT. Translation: CASSDSRGKLFF.

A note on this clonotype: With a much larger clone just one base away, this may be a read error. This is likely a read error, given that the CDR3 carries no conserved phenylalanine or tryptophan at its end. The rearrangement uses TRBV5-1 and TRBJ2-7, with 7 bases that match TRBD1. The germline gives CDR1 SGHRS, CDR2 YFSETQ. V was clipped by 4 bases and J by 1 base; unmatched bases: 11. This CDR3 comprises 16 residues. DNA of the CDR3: TGCGCCAGCAGCCCAGGACAGGCATATGGGTCCTACGAGCAGTACCTC. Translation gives CASSPGQAYGSYEQYL.

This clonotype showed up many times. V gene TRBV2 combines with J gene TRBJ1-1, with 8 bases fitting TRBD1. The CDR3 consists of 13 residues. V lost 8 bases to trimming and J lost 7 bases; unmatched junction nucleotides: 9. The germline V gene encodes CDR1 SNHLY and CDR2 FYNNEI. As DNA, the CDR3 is TGTGCCAGCTTGGGAGACAGGGGTGGTGAAGCTTTCTTT. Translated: CASLGDRGGEAFF.